The source of this T cell receptor (beta chain) is a study of T cell clonotyping in hematopoietic cell transplantation. Overall study findings and caveats: Cells were unsorted, so CD4 and CD8 contributions were not separated.

Looked up from germline, CDR1 is SGHNT and CDR2 is YYREEE (reference sequence). V was pared by 6 bases and J by 7 bases, with 13 bases between. The CDR3 runs 13 residues. Documented time point: recipient sample about 28 days before transplant, after cytoreduction. Of note for this clone: The target antigen is unknown.

The repertoire was sequenced with immunoSEQ multiplex PCR; TCRdb's copy has only in-frame clones and lacks some. Of about 19,000 clones in the sample, 60% to 85% were seen once. The TCR comes from a man between 60 and 75 years old with acute myeloid leukemia. Some clones in this sample may be carry-over from other donors' samples. The sample in question was peripheral blood mononuclear cells, obtained before stem cell transplant. The chain joins TRBV5-4 to TRBJ2-2; D unclear. The CDR3: CASNLGINGELFF. CDR3 coding DNA: TGTGCCAGCAATTTGGGTATTAACGGGGAGCTGTTTTTT. Together with reference TRBV5-4 and TRBJ2-2, the CDR3 gives the full variable domain: ETGVTQSPTHLIKTRGQQVTLRCSSQSGHNTVSWYQQALGQGPQFIFQYYREEENGRGNFPPRFSGLQFPNYSSELNVNALELDDSALYLCASNLGINGELFFGEGSRLTVL.